This T cell receptor beta chain was observed in a study of patients with pleural tuberculosis (dated by TCRdb to 2013 to 2014). As encoded in the germline V gene, CDR1 is SGHAT while CDR2 is FQNNGV. The CDR3, from cysteine to phenylalanine, totals 14 residues. This entry keeps only the CDR3 DNA: 42 bases, framed from base 1. V is clipped by 1 base and J by 0 bases, and the sequence between their germline boundaries is 1 base long. Sequencing took place on an Illumina Genome Analyzer IIx. TCRdb took the public reads, trimmed them with fastp at Q25, ran MiXCR for clone calling and kept in-frame beta chains. Under each unique CDR3 protein, matching rows form one entry showing the most common genes and DNA. Present in this sample are under 55,000 distinct CDR3 sequences, 7.3% of which were seen just once. Around 15% of the sample is held by the ten biggest clonotypes. Notes on this clonotype: Its cognate antigen has yet to be identified. Base qualities were left out, and no much larger clone turns up one base away.

The sequence derives from a human donor with pleural tuberculosis. The chain employs TRBV11-2 and TRBJ1-6; the D gene lacks a confident call. The CDR3 protein sequence reads: CASSLGSYNSPLHF. The nucleotides read TGTGCCAGCAGCTTAGGCTCCTATAATTCACCCCTCCACTTT.